The next 30 T cell receptor beta chains were all read from a single sample in a study of T cell responses to AZD1222 COVID-19 vaccine. Sequenced by immunoSEQ multiplex PCR; TCRdb stores in-frame clones only, minus some. The sample lists approximately 150,000 clones; about 86% were seen once. Sequencing used peripheral blood, obtained 28 days after the second AZD1222 dose. The receptors here all came from an adult who received the AZD1222 COVID-19 vaccine.

This chain connects TRBV5-4 to TRBJ1-2; 7 nucleotides align to TRBD1. The CDR3 loop spans 15 amino acids. The ends lost 4 bases at V and 6 bases at J; junction bases unmatched: 12. From germline, CDR1 is SGHNT and CDR2 YYREEE (reference sequence). For the CDR3, the DNA is TGTGCCAGCAGCCCGCGCGACAGGGATAGGGATGGCTACACCTTC. Its translation: CASSPRDRDRDGYTF.

V is TRBV6-5 and J is TRBJ1-1; the match to TRBD1 covers 7 bases. The V segment lost 2 bases and the J segment 7 bases; nucleotides outside the gene matches: 1. The CDR3 has 12 residues. The germline gives CDR1 MNHEY, CDR2 SVGAGI. The chain's CDR3 is CASSYPGGEAFF. The CDR3 DNA sequence: TGTGCCAGCAGTTACCCAGGGGGTGAAGCTTTCTTT.

The chain links TRBV5-4 to TRBJ2-6; D unresolved. CDR3 length equals 16 residues. V was cut by 0 bases and J by 0 bases, with 7 bases left in between. Germline CDR1 and CDR2: SGHNT and YYREEE (reference sequence). CDR3: CASSLGKISGANVLTF. The CDR3 nucleotides read TGTGCCAGCAGCTTGGGGAAGATCTCTGGGGCCAACGTCCTGACTTTC.

The sample holds a few counts of this clone. The J gene is TRBJ2-3, the V gene TRBV5-1; D tentatively reads TRBD1 or TRBD2 (5 bases each). The CDR3 runs 16 residues. In germline, CDR1 is SGHRS, CDR2 YFSETQ. Trimming removed 3 bases at V and 4 bases at J, with 18 bases between. The CDR3 is CASSSGRGDPSDTQYF. The CDR3, as DNA: TGCGCCAGCAGCTCAGGACGAGGGGATCCCTCAGATACGCAGTATTTT.

The rearrangement links TRBV11-2 to TRBJ2-7; D is undetermined. Germline CDR1 SGHAT, CDR2 FQNNGV. The CDR3 is 12 amino acids. Trimming pared 3 bases from V and 5 bases from J, leaving 8 bases between. The CDR3 loop reads CASSLAGDEQYF. The DNA of the CDR3 is TGTGCCAGCAGCTTGGCCGGAGACGAGCAGTACTTC.

V and J are TRBV27 and TRBJ1-4; weak D call: TRBD1 (6 bases). This CDR3 region has 15 residues. Germline V gives CDR1 MNHEY, CDR2 SMNVEV (reference sequence). The V end was cut by 6 bases, the J end by 3 bases, with 14 bases between. The CDR3 nucleotides read TGTGCCAGCAGCCGCGGACAGAGCTCTAATGAAAAACTGTTTTTT. Translated: CASSRGQSSNEKLFF.

This chain joins TRBV5-8 and TRBJ1-5; the D gene is possibly TRBD1 (6 bases). The CDR3 sequence is 15 residues long. V gave up 2 bases and J gave up 0 bases, with 9 bases separating them. The germline V gene encodes CDR1 SGHTS and CDR2 YDEGEE. The CDR3 nucleotides read TGTGCCAGCAGCTTTACAGGGTATAGCAATCAGCCCCAGCATTTT. Encoded protein: CASSFTGYSNQPQHF.

V usage is TRBV5-6 and J usage is TRBJ2-3, with 8 bases fitting TRBD2. This CDR3 spans 15 amino acids. V was clipped by 3 bases and J by 4 bases; unmatched bases: 7. Germline loops: CDR1 SGHDT, CDR2 YYEEEE. The CDR3 sequence: CASSWWRGAADTQYF. DNA for the CDR3: TGTGCCAGCAGCTGGTGGCGGGGGGCCGCAGATACGCAGTATTTT.

This chain joins TRBV18 and TRBJ1-1, with 9 nucleotides matching TRBD1. The CDR3 spans 14 residues. Germline CDR1 and CDR2: KGHSH and LQKENI. The junction had 5 bases not matched to a gene; V was cut back by 3 bases and J by 6 bases. CDR3 region: CASSPGTGSAEAFF. The CDR3 DNA sequence: TGTGCCAGCTCACCGGGGACAGGGAGCGCTGAAGCTTTCTTT. The full variable domain, rest sourced from reference TRBV18 and TRBJ1-1, is NAGVMQNPRHLVRRRGQEARLRCSPMKGHSHVYWYRQLPEEGLKFMVYLQKENIIDESGMPKERFSAEFPKEGPSILRIQQVVRGDSAAYFCASSPGTGSAEAFFGQGTRLTVV.

This rearrangement joins TRBV10-3 to TRBJ1-1; D gene ambiguous. This CDR3 is built from 16 residues. CDR1 is ENHRY and CDR2 is SYGVKD in the germline V gene. V was trimmed by 2 bases and J by 4 bases, leaving 17 bases between them. The CDR3 coding sequence is TGTGCCATCAGTGAGAGTCGCCTCCGGGATCGCACTGAAGCTTTCTTT. Its translation: CAISESRLRDRTEAFF.

The rearrangement links TRBV27 to TRBJ2-7, with D unclear. The CDR3 spans 15 residues. The ends were cut back, 2 bases at V and 3 bases at J, with 14 bases in the middle. From germline, CDR1 is MNHEY and CDR2 SMNVEV (reference sequence). CDR3 loop: CASSLTGPSYYEQYF. Here the CDR3 DNA reads TGTGCCAGCAGTTTAACCGGACCGAGCTACTACGAGCAGTACTTC.

J is TRBJ1-1 and V is TRBV6-5, with 9 bases lining up with TRBD1. The CDR3 sequence is 14 residues long. CDR1 is MNHEY and CDR2 is SVGAGI in the germline V gene. Losses at the gene ends were 4 bases for V and 3 bases for J; bases not matched to a gene: 3. The CDR3 is CASSWTGVHTEAFF. In DNA, the CDR3 is TGTGCCAGCAGTTGGACAGGGGTTCACACTGAAGCTTTCTTT.

This clone has just a few counts. The chain is built from TRBV19 and TRBJ2-2; the match to TRBD1 covers 12 bases. CDR3 length: 18 residues. J was trimmed by 1 base and V by 7 bases; bases with no gene match: 10. Germline V CDR1 and CDR2: LNHDA, SQIVND (reference sequence). The DNA for the CDR3 is TGTGCCAGTACACCCGGGACAGGGGGCATAGGGAACACCGGGGAGCTGTTTTTT. This codes for CASTPGTGGIGNTGELFF.

The chain joins TRBV12-5 to TRBJ2-1; no firm D call. The germline V gene encodes CDR1 LGHNT and CDR2 FRNRAP. Trimming stripped 4 bases from V and 1 base from J, with 14 bases between. The CDR3 covers 16 residues. This CDR3 reads CASGSEDGGSYNEQFF. The CDR3 DNA is TGTGCTAGTGGTTCCGAGGACGGTGGGTCCTACAATGAGCAGTTCTTC.

The gene calls are TRBV9 and TRBJ2-1; no clear D gene. The V end was cut by 3 bases, the J end by 8 bases, with 6 bases between. Per the germline V gene, CDR1 is SGDLS and CDR2 is YYNGEE. The CDR3 runs 11 residues. The CDR3 coding sequence is TGTGCCAGCAGCGCTCTGGATGAGCAGTTCTTC. Its translation: CASSALDEQFF.

The chain has TRBV5-1 and TRBJ2-3; 14 nucleotides agree with TRBD2. Germline-derived CDR1 and CDR2 are SGHRS and YFSETQ. The V and J ends lost 7 bases and 0 bases, in that order; junction bases with no gene match: 1. The CDR3 loop spans 15 amino acids. CDR3 sequence: CASGLAGGSTDTQYF. In DNA, the CDR3 is TGCGCCAGCGGACTAGCGGGAGGAAGCACAGATACGCAGTATTTT.

This chain uses TRBV30 with TRBJ1-6, with 9 bases matching TRBD1. The CDR3 totals 12 residues. Germline values: CDR1 GTSNPN, CDR2 SVGIG (reference sequence). The DNA of the CDR3 is TGTGCGTGGGACAGGGTACGGTCACCCCTCCACTTT. Encoded protein: CAWDRVRSPLHF. The whole variable domain, filled in from reference TRBV30 and TRBJ1-6, reads SQTIHQWPATLVQPVGSPLSLECTVEGTSNPNLYWYRQAAGRGLQLLFYSVGIGQISSEVPQNLSASRPQDRQFILSSKKLLLSDSGFYLCAWDRVRSPLHFGNGTRLTVT.

CDR3 residues: CASGRGGSKQYF. The CDR3 nucleotides are TGTGCCAGTGGCAGGGGGGGAAGCAAGCAGTACTTC. The chain couples TRBV19 to TRBJ2-7; either TRBD1 or TRBD2 may fit D (7 bases each). There are 12 residues in the CDR3. V lost 8 bases and J 8 bases, leaving 16 bases between the germline ends. Germline CDR1 LNHDA, CDR2 SQIVND (reference sequence).

The chain combines TRBV7-2 with TRBJ2-1; D remains ambiguous. Germline V gene data show CDR1 as SGHTA and CDR2 as FQGNSA. The CDR3 covers 15 residues. Trimming cost V 7 bases and J 0 bases, with 13 bases left between them. CDR3 residues: CASTPAVSSYNEQFF. In nucleotides, the CDR3 is TGTGCCAGCACGCCGGCGGTTAGCTCCTACAATGAGCAGTTCTTC.

The J gene is TRBJ1-2, the V gene TRBV28; 9 bases fit TRBD1. The CDR3 runs to 14 residues. With V trimmed by 2 bases and J by 7 bases, 5 bases remained unmatched. Germline CDR1 is MDHEN and CDR2 is SYDVKM. The CDR3 reads CASSLRDRAGGYTF. CDR3 DNA sequence: TGTGCCAGCAGTTTACGGGACAGGGCTGGTGGCTACACCTTC.

This CDR3 is CASSGPRGGNEQFF. In DNA form, the CDR3 reads TGTGCCAGCAGTGGGCCCAGGGGAGGCAATGAGCAGTTCTTC. The chain recombines TRBV2 with TRBJ2-1; D may be TRBD1 or TRBD2 (6 bases each). The CDR3 is 14 amino acids. The germline gives CDR1 SNHLY, CDR2 FYNNEI. V dropped 4 bases and J dropped 6 bases, with 13 bases sitting between them.

V and J are TRBV5-6 and TRBJ1-1, with no clear D. The CDR3 loop spans 14 amino acids. Trimming cost V 4 bases and J 1 base, with 11 bases left between them. Germline assignment: CDR1 SGHDT and CDR2 YYEEEE. The CDR3 region has the DNA TGTGCCAGCAGCGGGGAGGGAGGGAACACTGAAGCTTTCTTT. Encoded protein: CASSGEGGNTEAFF.

J is TRBJ1-2 and V is TRBV15, with 10 bases lining up with TRBD1. V trimming: 5 bases; J trimming: 8 bases; junction bases outside the gene matches: 14. Germline CDR1 LNHNV, CDR2 YYDKDF (reference sequence). The CDR3 contains 16 residues. CDR3: CATSENYGTGDRGYTF. The CDR3 bases are TGTGCCACCAGCGAAAATTACGGGACAGGGGATCGAGGCTACACCTTC.

J is TRBJ1-2 and V is TRBV9; TRBD1 aligns across 9 bases. CDR3 length equals 14 residues. CDR1 SGDLS and CDR2 YYNGEE come from the germline V gene. Losses at the gene ends were 5 bases for V and 7 bases for J; bases not matched to a gene: 9. CDR3 coding DNA: TGTGCCAGCAGTCCCGGGACAGGGCTTAGTGGCTACACCTTC. Protein sequence: CASSPGTGLSGYTF.

The V call is TRBV29-1, the J call TRBJ2-3; 8 bases agree with TRBD2. This CDR3 is 16 amino acids long. Germline CDR1 and CDR2: SQVTM and ANQGSEA. Trimming took 8 bases from V and 2 from J; bases not matched to a gene: 15. The CDR3: CSLMRLAGDHTDTQYF. In nucleotides, the CDR3 is TGCAGCCTGATGCGCCTAGCGGGCGATCACACAGATACGCAGTATTTT.

The chain combines TRBV7-8 with TRBJ2-5, with 8 bases fitting TRBD1. Germline CDR1 and CDR2: SGHVS and FQNEAQ. V shed 5 bases and J 5 bases; nucleotides not matched to a gene: 25. The CDR3 totals 20 residues. The CDR3 protein is CASSQMGKRTSRGPDETQYF. In DNA, the CDR3 is TGTGCCAGCAGCCAAATGGGGAAACGAACTAGCAGGGGGCCCGACGAGACCCAGTACTTC.

V gene TRBV19 combines with J gene TRBJ1-2, with 7 bases fitting TRBD1. Germline V gives CDR1 LNHDA, CDR2 SQIVND (reference sequence). J lost 4 bases, V lost 3 bases, and 11 bases had no gene match. The CDR3 runs 16 residues. CDR3: CASSIAYGQEVYGYTF. The CDR3 DNA sequence: TGTGCCAGTAGTATTGCTTACGGACAGGAGGTCTATGGCTACACCTTC.

The chain carries TRBV29-1 and TRBJ2-2, with D possibly matching TRBD2 (6 bases). CDR1 and CDR2 (germline): SQVTM, ANQGSEA. The V end was cut by 8 bases, the J end by 6 bases, with 13 bases between. The CDR3 totals 12 residues. This CDR3 reads CSLGGVAGELFF. CDR3 coding DNA: TGCAGCCTTGGAGGGGTAGCCGGGGAGCTGTTTTTT.

The V and J genes are TRBV5-5 and TRBJ1-5; no reliable D call. In germline, CDR1 is SGHKS, CDR2 YYEKEE (reference sequence). The ends were cut back, 4 bases at V and 0 bases at J, with 11 bases in the middle. There are 15 residues in the CDR3. The DNA of the CDR3 is TGTGCCAGCAGCCTGACAATTTATAGCAATCAGCCCCAGCATTTT. It specifies CASSLTIYSNQPQHF.

This clone was picked up one time. The chain carries TRBV5-1 and TRBJ2-7; D possibly corresponds to TRBD2 (6 bases). This CDR3 has 14 residues. The germline gives CDR1 SGHRS, CDR2 YFSETQ. Between the trimmed V and J ends, which lost 3 bases and 3 bases, there was a span of 13 bases. The CDR3 region is CASSWRGLLYEQYF. CDR3 bases: TGCGCCAGCAGCTGGAGGGGCCTTCTCTACGAGCAGTACTTC. The full variable domain, completed using reference TRBV5-1 and TRBJ2-7, is KAGVTQTPRYLIKTRGQQVTLSCSPISGHRSVSWYQQTPGQGLQFLFEYFSETQRNKGNFPGRFSGRQFSNSRSEMNVSTLELGDSALYLCASSWRGLLYEQYFGPGTRLTVT.